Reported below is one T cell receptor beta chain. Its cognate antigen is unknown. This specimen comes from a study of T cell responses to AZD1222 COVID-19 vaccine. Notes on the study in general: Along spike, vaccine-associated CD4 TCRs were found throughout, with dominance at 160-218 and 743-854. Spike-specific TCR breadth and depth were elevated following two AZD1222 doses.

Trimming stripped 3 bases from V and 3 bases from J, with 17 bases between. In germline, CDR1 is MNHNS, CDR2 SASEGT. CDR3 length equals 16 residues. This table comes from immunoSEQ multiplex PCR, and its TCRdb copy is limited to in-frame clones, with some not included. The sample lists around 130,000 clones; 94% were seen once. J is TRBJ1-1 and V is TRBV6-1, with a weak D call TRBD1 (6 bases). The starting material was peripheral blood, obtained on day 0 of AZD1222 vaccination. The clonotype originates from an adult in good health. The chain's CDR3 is CASSEGGWYRDTEAFF. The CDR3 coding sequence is TGTGCCAGCAGTGAGGGGGGGTGGTACAGGGACACTGAAGCTTTCTTT.